These T cell receptor beta chains were read from a single sample in a study of STAT5B mutations in CD4+ large granular lymphocyte leukemia. Profiling relied on immunoSEQ multiplex PCR, and the TCRdb table lists in-frame clones only, not all of them. This table has around 50,000 clones, 80% to 85% appearing once. The sample taken for sequencing was CD4+ T cells from blood buffy coats. These receptors came from a human donor in good health. Both conserved end residues are part of each CDR3. The D gene is left open where the match is weak. For some rows the clone size is stated as once, few or many, or as a class when expanded; others skip it.

D	V	J	size	CDR3	DNA
TRBD2	TRBV28	TRBJ2-7	few	CASKGQTRGGPSYEQYF	TGTGCCAGCAAGGGACAGACGCGGGGGGGCCCCTCCTACGAGCAGTACTTC
.	TRBV15	TRBJ1-1	.	CATSVGQETQAFF	TGTGCCACCAGCGTGGGACAAGAAACTCAAGCTTTCTTT
TRBD1	TRBV30	TRBJ1-5	.	CAWSAGGDQPQHF	TGTGCCTGGAGTGCAGGGGGTGATCAGCCCCAGCATTTT
.	TRBV5-1	TRBJ1-1	.	CASRLDSGTEAFF	TGCGCCAGCCGCCTGGACAGTGGCACTGAAGCTTTCTTT
.	TRBV21-1	TRBJ1-1	.	CASSEPGGDRNTEAFF	TGTGCCAGCAGCGAGCCAGGAGGGGACAGGAACACTGAAGCTTTCTTT
.	TRBV25-1	TRBJ1-5	.	CASSEGGSFQPQHF	TGTGCCAGCAGTGAAGGGGGTTCATTCCAGCCCCAGCATTTT
TRBD1	TRBV7-3	TRBJ2-2	.	CASSEQSGTGGTGELFF	TGTGCCAGCAGCGAACAATCTGGGACAGGGGGCACCGGGGAGCTGTTTTTT
.	TRBV18	TRBJ1-5	.	CASSMTGQPQHF	TGTGCCAGCTCCATGACAGGACAGCCCCAGCATTTT
.	TRBV7-3	TRBJ1-2	.	CASSGGVQGTNYGYTF	TGTGCCAGCAGCGGTGGAGTTCAAGGGACTAACTATGGCTACACCTTC
TRBD1	TRBV2	TRBJ1-1	.	CASMMDRGGDTEAFF	TGTGCCAGCATGATGGACAGGGGGGGAGACACTGAAGCTTTCTTT
TRBD2	TRBV5-1	TRBJ2-7	.	CASSLELAGGASYEQYF	TGCGCCAGCAGCTTGGAACTAGCGGGGGGGGCATCCTACGAGCAGTACTTC
.	TRBV7-9	TRBJ1-1	.	CASTDSEEAFF	TGTGCCAGCACGGACAGCGAAGAAGCTTTCTTT
.	TRBV7-9	TRBJ1-1	.	CASSLALVVNTEAFF	TGTGCCAGCAGCTTGGCCCTGGTGGTAAACACTGAAGCTTTCTTT
TRBD1	TRBV10-1	TRBJ1-5	few	CASSAQGVNQPQHF	TGCGCCAGCAGTGCTCAGGGGGTCAATCAGCCCCAGCATTTT
TRBD1	TRBV5-5	TRBJ2-3	.	CASSLPGTGGATDTQYF	TGTGCCAGCAGCCTACCCGGGACAGGGGGCGCGACAGATACGCAGTATTTT